Listed below are T cell receptor beta chains from one sample, sequenced in a study of blood T cell repertoires in COVID-19. The repertoire was sequenced with immunoSEQ multiplex PCR; TCRdb's copy has only in-frame clones and lacks some. The table lists around 99,000 clones, around four fifths of them singletons. Sequenced: peripheral blood. These receptors were collected from a man between 65 and 85 years old with acute or convalescent COVID-19. CDR3s include the opening cysteine and the closing phenylalanine or tryptophan. Each record gives: J gene, D gene, clone size, V gene, CDR3 DNA, CDR3 protein. D genes are given only for firm matches. The size of a clone is reported for some rows only, either as once, few or many, or as a class for expanded clones.

TRBJ2-5 TRBD2 - TRBV7-3 TGTGCCAGCAGCTTATCCCGGACTAGCTTATTGGAGACCCAGTACTTC CASSLSRTSLLETQYF
TRBJ1-5 TRBD1 - TRBV3-1/TRBV3-2 TGTGCCAGCAGCCAAGATAGTGGGACAGGGGTCTTCTCGGGGAATCAGCCCCAGCATTTT CASSQDSGTGVFSGNQPQHF
TRBJ1-1 TRBD1 - TRBV4-3 TGCGCCAGCAGCCATTCCGGACAGGGGAACACTGAAGCTTTCTTT CASSHSGQGNTEAFF
TRBJ2-1 - - TRBV18 TGTGCCAGCTCACCTGGGCACGGTGAGCAGTTCTTC CASSPGHGEQFF
TRBJ2-3 - - TRBV12-2 TGTGCAAGCCCAGTTCTGGCAGATACGCAGTATTTT CASPVLADTQYF
TRBJ1-4 - - TRBV7-9 TGTGCCAGCAGCTTAGGCTCCGGTCTTAATGAAAAACTGTTTTTT CASSLGSGLNEKLFF
TRBJ2-5 TRBD1 - TRBV7-6 TGTGCCAGCAGCTTAGGGACAGGGGCAGAGACCCAGTACTTC CASSLGTGAETQYF
TRBJ2-6 TRBD1 - TRBV11-2 TGTGCCAGCAGCTACAATCCACAGGGGGGCTCTGGGGCCAACGTCCTGACTTTC CASSYNPQGGSGANVLTF
TRBJ1-5 - - TRBV5-8 TGTGCCAGCAGCTTTCGGGTCAGGGCAAACAATCAGCCCCAGCATTTT CASSFRVRANNQPQHF
TRBJ2-2 - - TRBV18 TGTGCCAGCTCGTTCGGCGGCCCTAGGGGCGACACCGGGGAGCTGTTTTTT CASSFGGPRGDTGELFF
TRBJ2-1 TRBD1 - TRBV7-9 TGTGCCAGCAGCCCCTGGGACAGGGACCCGCGGGATGAGCAGTTCTTC CASSPWDRDPRDEQFF
TRBJ2-3 TRBD2 - TRBV9 TGTGCCAGCAGCGTCCTAGCGGGGGGGACAGATACGCAGTATTTT CASSVLAGGTDTQYF
TRBJ1-5 TRBD1 - TRBV24-1 TGTGCCATACAGGGGGAAAATCAGCCCCAGCATTTT CAIQGENQPQHF
TRBJ2-3 - - TRBV7-3 TGTGCCAGCAGCTTAAGAGGTAGTCCTAGGAGGACAGATACGCAGTATTTT CASSLRGSPRRTDTQYF
TRBJ1-3 - - TRBV6-5 TGTGCCAGCAGACGAGGGGGAAACGGAAACACCATATATTTT CASRRGGNGNTIYF
TRBJ2-2 - - TRBV10-1 TGCGCCAGCAGGGTGGACATATACACCGGGGAGCTGTTTTTT CASRVDIYTGELFF
TRBJ2-6 - - TRBV5-4 TGTGCCAGCAGCGCCTTTTCCAGGGACTCTGGGGCCAACGTCCTGACTTTC CASSAFSRDSGANVLTF
TRBJ2-3 TRBD2 once TRBV18 TGTGCCAGCTCACCGTTAGCGGGGGGGAGCACAGATACGCAGTATTTT CASSPLAGGSTDTQYF
TRBJ2-3 - - TRBV7-3 TGTGCCAGCAGCTCCGGACAGCACACAGATACGCAGTATTTT CASSSGQHTDTQYF
TRBJ1-5 - - TRBV28 TGTGCCAGCAAGACCAGGGTGAAGGGAAATAGCAATCAGCCCCAGCATTTT CASKTRVKGNSNQPQHF
TRBJ1-1 - - TRBV5-1 TGCGCCAGCAGCCAGGAAACAGGGAACACTGAAGCTTTCTTT CASSQETGNTEAFF
TRBJ1-4 TRBD1 - TRBV6-5 TGTGCCAGCAGTAGACAGGGAGCTAATGAAAAACTGTTTTTT CASSRQGANEKLFF
TRBJ2-5 - few TRBV7-2 TGTGCCAGCAGCTTTAGACCGGGGGAGACCCAGTACTTC CASSFRPGETQYF
TRBJ1-6 TRBD1 - TRBV18 TGTGCCAGCTCAAGGGCCGGGACAGGCAATTCACCCCTCCACTTT CASSRAGTGNSPLHF
TRBJ1-4 - - TRBV3-1/TRBV3-2 TGTGCCAGCAGCCAAGAAATTCTACTAGAGCTGTTTTTT CASSQEILLELFF
TRBJ1-3 - few TRBV18 TGTGCCAGCTCACCAGAGACAGGAGCGGGAAACACCATATATTTT CASSPETGAGNTIYF
TRBJ1-1 - - TRBV5-1 TGCGCCAGCAATAGAGGGGAGGGCACTGAAGCTTTCTTT CASNRGEGTEAFF
TRBJ1-2 - - TRBV4-1 TGCGCCAGCAGCCAAGAGGAGGTGGGGTTAAGGGGCTACACCTTC CASSQEEVGLRGYTF
TRBJ2-1 - - TRBV9 TGTGCCAGCAGCGTAGGGACAACCCATTTCCAGTTCTTC CASSVGTTHFQFF
TRBJ2-1 TRBD1 - TRBV10-3 TGTGCCATCAGTGGGGATGACAGGGTGGGCTACAATGAGCAGTTCTTC CAISGDDRVGYNEQFF
TRBJ1-6 - - TRBV10-3 TGTGCCATCAGTGAAGGACAGTTGAGCTCCTATAATTCACCCCTCCACTTT CAISEGQLSSYNSPLHF
TRBJ1-5 TRBD1 - TRBV19 TGTGCCAGTAGTCCACAGGGGGCAAAGCAGCCCCAGCATTTT CASSPQGAKQPQHF
TRBJ2-7 TRBD2 - TRBV3-1/TRBV3-2 TGTGCCAGCAGCCAAGCCCCTACCCGGGGGGGGGCCGGGCTGGTTCCTCAGCAGTACTTC CASSQAPTRGGAGLVPQQYF
TRBJ2-1 TRBD2 - TRBV4-2 TGTGCCAGCAGCCCGGGGGTGGCTAGCGGCGAGGATGAGCAGTTCTTC CASSPGVASGEDEQFF
TRBJ2-1 TRBD1 - TRBV27 TGTGCCAGCAGTTTGGGACAGGGTCTGTACAATGAGCAGTTCTTC CASSLGQGLYNEQFF
TRBJ2-7 TRBD1 - TRBV6-2/TRBV6-3 TGTGCCAGCAGTTACACCCGTAGAGCCCGGGACAGCTCCTACGAGCAGTACTTC CASSYTRRARDSSYEQYF
TRBJ2-3 TRBD2 - TRBV5-4 TGTGCCAGCAGCCACCGACTAGCGGGGTTCGCCACAGATACGCAGTATTTT CASSHRLAGFATDTQYF
TRBJ2-2 TRBD1 - TRBV11-3 TGTGCCAGCAGCCTAAGACAGGGAATCGGGGAGCTGTTTTTT CASSLRQGIGELFF
TRBJ2-1 - few TRBV29-1 TGCAGCGACGAACGGGGAAGGGGGGGTGAGCAGTTCTTC CSDERGRGGEQFF
TRBJ1-1 TRBD1 - TRBV18 TGTGCCAGCTCACCCTACCAGGGACAGGGGATGAACACTGAAGCTTTCTTT CASSPYQGQGMNTEAFF
TRBJ1-1 - - TRBV19 TGTGCCAGTAGTAACGAGGGGGTAGGAAACACTGAAGCTTTCTTT CASSNEGVGNTEAFF
TRBJ2-7 - - TRBV7-8 TGTGCCAGCAGCGACAGTCCTTTGGCCTACGAGCAGTACTTC CASSDSPLAYEQYF
TRBJ1-2 - - TRBV30 TGTGCCTGGAGTGTAAACCTCGGACACTCCTATGGCTACACCTTC CAWSVNLGHSYGYTF
TRBJ2-1 - - TRBV18 TGTGCCAGCTCGTCAGGGGGGTACAATGAGCAGTTCTTC CASSSGGYNEQFF
TRBJ2-2 TRBD1 - TRBV10-3 TGTGCCATCAGTAAGGACAGGGGGGGTGGCACCGGGGAGCTGTTTTTT CAISKDRGGGTGELFF
TRBJ2-6 - - TRBV5-1 TGCGCCAGCAGCCCCAGGGTCTCGGCCAACGTCCTGACTTTC CASSPRVSANVLTF
TRBJ1-5 - - TRBV7-9 TGTGCCAGCAGCTCATCACAGGGCTATCAGCCCCAGCATTTT CASSSSQGYQPQHF
TRBJ1-5 - - TRBV6-5 TGTGCCAGCAGTCCTCGAATGGCGGGCCATCAGCCCCAGCATTTT CASSPRMAGHQPQHF
TRBJ1-4 - - TRBV5-6 TGTGCCAGCAGGTCGGCTACGGAGGGTACTAATGAAAAACTGTTTTTT CASRSATEGTNEKLFF
TRBJ2-4 TRBD1 - TRBV18 TGTGCCAGCTCCCCGGACAGGGGGCTACGAAAAAACATTCAGTACTTC CASSPDRGLRKNIQYF
TRBJ2-5 - - TRBV6-5 TGTGCCAGCAGTTACTCGGGGATTGGGGCTCCAGAGACCCAGTACTTC CASSYSGIGAPETQYF
TRBJ1-6 - - TRBV9 TGTGCCAGCAGCGTGGGTGACAGCTTCCCTTCACCCCTCCACTTT CASSVGDSFPSPLHF
TRBJ2-7 TRBD2 - TRBV5-6 TGTGCCAGCAGCTTACTAGCGAGCGGGGGGCGAGGCGAGCAGTACTTC CASSLLASGGRGEQYF
TRBJ1-5 - - TRBV19 TGTGCCAGTAGCTTAGTAAATAGCAATCAGCCCCAGCATTTT CASSLVNSNQPQHF
TRBJ2-3 TRBD2 - TRBV11-1 TGTGCCAGCAGCTCGGGACTAGCGGGGGACACAGATACGCAGTATTTT CASSSGLAGDTDTQYF